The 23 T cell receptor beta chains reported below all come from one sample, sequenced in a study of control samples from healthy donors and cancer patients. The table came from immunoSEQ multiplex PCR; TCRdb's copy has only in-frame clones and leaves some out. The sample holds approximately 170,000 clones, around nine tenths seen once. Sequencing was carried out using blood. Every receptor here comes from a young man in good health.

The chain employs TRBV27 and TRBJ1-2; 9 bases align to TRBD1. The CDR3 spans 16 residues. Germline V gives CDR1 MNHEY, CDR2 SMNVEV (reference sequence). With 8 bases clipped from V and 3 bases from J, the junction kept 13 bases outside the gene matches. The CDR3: CASAPLLTGGYYGYTF. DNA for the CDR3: TGTGCCAGCGCTCCTCTTCTGACAGGGGGTTACTATGGCTACACCTTC.

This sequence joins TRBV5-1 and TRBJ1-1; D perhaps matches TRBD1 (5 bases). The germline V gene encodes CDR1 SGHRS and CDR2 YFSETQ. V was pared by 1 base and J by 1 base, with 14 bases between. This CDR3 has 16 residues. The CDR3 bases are TGCGCCAGCAGCTTGAATCAGGGAGTTGGGAACACTGAAGCTTTCTTT. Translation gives CASSLNQGVGNTEAFF.

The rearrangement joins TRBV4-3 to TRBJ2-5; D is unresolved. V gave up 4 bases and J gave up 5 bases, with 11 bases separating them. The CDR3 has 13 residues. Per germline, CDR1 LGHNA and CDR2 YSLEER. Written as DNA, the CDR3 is TGCGCCAGCAGCCGTGCCTTCCGGGAGACCCAGTACTTC. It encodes CASSRAFRETQYF.

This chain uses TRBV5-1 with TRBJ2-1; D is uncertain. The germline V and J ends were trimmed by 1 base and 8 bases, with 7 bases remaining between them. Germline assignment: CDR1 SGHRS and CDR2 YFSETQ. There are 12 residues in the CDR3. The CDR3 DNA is TGCGCCAGCAGCTTGTTTGGGGATGAGCAGTTCTTC. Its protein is CASSLFGDEQFF.

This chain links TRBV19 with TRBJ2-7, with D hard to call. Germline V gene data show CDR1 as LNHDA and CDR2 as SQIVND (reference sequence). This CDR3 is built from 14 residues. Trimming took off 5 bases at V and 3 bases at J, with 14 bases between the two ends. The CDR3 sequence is CASSSPGDGYEQYF. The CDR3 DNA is TGTGCCAGTAGTTCCCCCGGCGACGGCTACGAGCAGTACTTC.

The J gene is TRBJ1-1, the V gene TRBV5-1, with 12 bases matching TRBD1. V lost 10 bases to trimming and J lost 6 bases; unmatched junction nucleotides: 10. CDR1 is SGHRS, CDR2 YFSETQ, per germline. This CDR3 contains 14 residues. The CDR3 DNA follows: TGCGCCGTCCCGGGACAGGGGGCGCCAGCTGAAGCTTTCTTT. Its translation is CAVPGQGAPAEAFF. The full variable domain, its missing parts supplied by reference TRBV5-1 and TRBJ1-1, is KAGVTQTPRYLIKTRGQQVTLSCSPISGHRSVSWYQQTPGQGLQFLFEYFSETQRNKGNFPGRFSGRQFSNSRSEMNVSTLELGDSALYLCAVPGQGAPAEAFFGQGTRLTVV.

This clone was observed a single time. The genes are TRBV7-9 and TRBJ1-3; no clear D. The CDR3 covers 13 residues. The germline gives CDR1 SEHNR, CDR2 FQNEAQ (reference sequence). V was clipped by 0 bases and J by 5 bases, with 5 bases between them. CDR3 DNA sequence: TGTGCCAGCAGCTTAGCGGTCCGAAACACCATATATTTT. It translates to CASSLAVRNTIYF.

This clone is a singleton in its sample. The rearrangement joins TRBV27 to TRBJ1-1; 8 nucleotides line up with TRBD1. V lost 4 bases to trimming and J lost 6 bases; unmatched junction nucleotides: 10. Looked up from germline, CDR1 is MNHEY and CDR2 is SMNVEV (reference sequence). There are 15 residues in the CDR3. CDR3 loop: CASSSRTGRGPEAFF. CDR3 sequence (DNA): TGTGCCAGCAGTTCGCGGACAGGGAGAGGCCCTGAAGCTTTCTTT.

The CDR3 DNA sequence: TGTGCCAGCAGCTCGCGGGGGGATGCTGGAAACACCATATATTTT. As protein: CASSSRGDAGNTIYF. The J gene is TRBJ1-3, the V gene TRBV11-2; D perhaps matches TRBD1 (5 bases). The V gene's germline CDR1 is SGHAT and CDR2 FQNNGV. The CDR3 length is 15 residues. V was trimmed by 4 bases and J by 2 bases, leaving 12 bases between them.

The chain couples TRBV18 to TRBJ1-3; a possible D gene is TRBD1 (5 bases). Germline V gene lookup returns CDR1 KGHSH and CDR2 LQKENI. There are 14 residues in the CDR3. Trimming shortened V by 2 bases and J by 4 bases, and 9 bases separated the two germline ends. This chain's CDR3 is CASSPKGPGNTIYF. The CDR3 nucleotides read TGTGCCAGCTCACCAAAGGGGCCCGGAAACACCATATATTTT.

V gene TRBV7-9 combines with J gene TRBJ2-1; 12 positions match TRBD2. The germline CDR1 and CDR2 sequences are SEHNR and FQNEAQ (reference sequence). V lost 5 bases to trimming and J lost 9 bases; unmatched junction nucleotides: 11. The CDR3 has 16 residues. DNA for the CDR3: TGTGCCAGCAGCCCTTCTAGCGGGGGGGCGTGGGGTGAGCAGTTCTTC. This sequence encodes CASSPSSGGAWGEQFF. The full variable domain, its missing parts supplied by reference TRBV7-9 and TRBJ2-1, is DTGVSQNPRHKITKRGQNVTFRCDPISEHNRLYWYRQTLGQGPEFLTYFQNEAQLEKSRLLSDRFSAERPKGSFSTLEIQRTEQGDSAMYLCASSPSSGGAWGEQFFGPGTRLTVL.

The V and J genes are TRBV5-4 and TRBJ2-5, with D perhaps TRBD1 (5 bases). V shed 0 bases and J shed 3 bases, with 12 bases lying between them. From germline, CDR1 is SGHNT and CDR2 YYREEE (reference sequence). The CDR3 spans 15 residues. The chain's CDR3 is CASSLDQGREETQYF. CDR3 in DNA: TGTGCCAGCAGCTTGGATCAGGGTCGGGAAGAGACCCAGTACTTC.

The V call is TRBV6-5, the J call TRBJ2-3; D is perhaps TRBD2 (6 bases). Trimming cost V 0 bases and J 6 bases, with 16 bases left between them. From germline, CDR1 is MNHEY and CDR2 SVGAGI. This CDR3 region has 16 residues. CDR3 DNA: TGTGCCAGCAGTTACTCGTATAGCGGAGCCCCCGATACGCAGTATTTT. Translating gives CASSYSYSGAPDTQYF.

CDR3 bases: TGTGCCAGTAGTAAGACGCCCGGGGCAGCCTACGAGCAGTACTTC. Protein: CASSKTPGAAYEQYF. The genes are TRBV19 and TRBJ2-7; the D call may be TRBD1 or TRBD2 (5 bases each). Germline values: CDR1 LNHDA, CDR2 SQIVND (reference sequence). The CDR3 sequence is 15 residues long. V dropped 4 bases and J dropped 2 bases, with 15 bases sitting between them.

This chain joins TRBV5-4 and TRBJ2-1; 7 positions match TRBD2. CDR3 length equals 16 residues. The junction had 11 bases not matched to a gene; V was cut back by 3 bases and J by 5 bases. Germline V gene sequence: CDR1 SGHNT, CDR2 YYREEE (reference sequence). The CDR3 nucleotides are TGTGCCAGCAGCTCCCAGACTAGCAAGGGCAACAATGAGCAGTTCTTC. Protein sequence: CASSSQTSKGNNEQFF.

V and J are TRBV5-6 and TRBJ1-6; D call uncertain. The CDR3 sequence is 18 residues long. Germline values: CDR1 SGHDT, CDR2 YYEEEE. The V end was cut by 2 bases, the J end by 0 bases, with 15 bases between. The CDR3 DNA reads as TGTGCCAGCAGCTTAAGGTCCACAGCGAGCTCCTATAATTCACCCCTCCACTTT. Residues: CASSLRSTASSYNSPLHF.

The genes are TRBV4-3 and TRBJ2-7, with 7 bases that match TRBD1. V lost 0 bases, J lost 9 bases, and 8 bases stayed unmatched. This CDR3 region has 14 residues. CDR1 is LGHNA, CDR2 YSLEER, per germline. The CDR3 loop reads CASSQDPTGEVQYF. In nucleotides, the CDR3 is TGCGCCAGCAGCCAAGATCCCACAGGGGAAGTGCAGTACTTC.

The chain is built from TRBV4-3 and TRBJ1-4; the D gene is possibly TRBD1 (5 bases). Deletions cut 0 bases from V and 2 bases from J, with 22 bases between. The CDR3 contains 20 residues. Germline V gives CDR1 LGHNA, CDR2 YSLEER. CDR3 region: CASSQDPVGGATGTNEKLFF. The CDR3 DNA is TGCGCCAGCAGCCAAGATCCGGTGGGAGGGGCTACGGGGACTAATGAAAAACTGTTTTTT.

CDR3 in amino acids: CASSFNPGHSYEQYF. For the CDR3, the DNA is TGTGCCAGTAGTTTTAACCCGGGACATTCCTACGAGCAGTACTTC. The chain recombines TRBV19 with TRBJ2-7; D possibly corresponds to TRBD1 (6 bases). This CDR3 has 15 residues. Germline CDR1 LNHDA, CDR2 SQIVND (reference sequence). V dropped 5 bases and J dropped 1 base, with 15 bases sitting between them.

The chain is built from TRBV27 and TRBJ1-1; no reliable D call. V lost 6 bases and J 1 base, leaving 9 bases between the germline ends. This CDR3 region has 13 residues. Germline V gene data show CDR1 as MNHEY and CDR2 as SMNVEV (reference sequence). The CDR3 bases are TGTGCCAGCAGATTCCGGGGGAACACTGAAGCTTTCTTT. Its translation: CASRFRGNTEAFF.

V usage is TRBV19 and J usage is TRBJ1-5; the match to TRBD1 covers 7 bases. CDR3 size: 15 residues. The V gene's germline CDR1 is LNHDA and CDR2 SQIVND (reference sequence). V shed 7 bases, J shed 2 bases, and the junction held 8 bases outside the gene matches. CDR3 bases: TGTGCCAGTACCTTGACAGGGCTTGGCAATCAGCCCCAGCATTTT. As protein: CASTLTGLGNQPQHF. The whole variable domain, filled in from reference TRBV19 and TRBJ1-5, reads DGGITQSPKYLFRKEGQNVTLSCEQNLNHDAMYWYRQDPGQGLRLIYYSQIVNDFQKGDIAEGYSVSREKKESFPLTVTSAQKNPTAFYLCASTLTGLGNQPQHFGDGTRLSIL.

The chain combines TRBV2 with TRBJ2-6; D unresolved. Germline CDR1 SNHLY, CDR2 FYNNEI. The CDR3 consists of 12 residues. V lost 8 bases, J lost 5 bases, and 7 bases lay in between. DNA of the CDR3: TGTGCCAGCCGGTCCAGGGCCAACGTCCTGACTTTC. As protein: CASRSRANVLTF.

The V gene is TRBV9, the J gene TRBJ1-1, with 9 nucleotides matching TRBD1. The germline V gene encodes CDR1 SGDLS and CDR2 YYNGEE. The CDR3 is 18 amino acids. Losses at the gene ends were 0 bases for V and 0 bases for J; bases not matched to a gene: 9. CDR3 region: CASSVGLTGGHMNTEAFF. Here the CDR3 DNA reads TGTGCCAGCAGCGTAGGGCTGACAGGGGGTCATATGAACACTGAAGCTTTCTTT. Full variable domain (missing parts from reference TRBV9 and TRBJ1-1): DSGVTQTPKHLITATGQRVTLRCSPRSGDLSVYWYQQSLDQGLQFLIQYYNGEERAKGNILERFSAQQFPDLHSELNLSSLELGDSALYFCASSVGLTGGHMNTEAFFGQGTRLTVV.